This T cell receptor (beta chain) originates from a study of T-cell reconstitution after alpha-beta-depleted transplantation in children. The CDR3 totals 16 residues. Germline V gene data show CDR1 as MNHEY and CDR2 as SMNVEV (reference sequence). Losses at the gene ends were 10 bases for V and 3 bases for J; bases not matched to a gene: 13. This clonotype was seen many times. Unique molecular identifiers were incorporated into the prepared TCRbeta library. One entry per CDR3 protein, called by TCRdb with MiXCR from the PCR reads. In the table there are about 400,000 distinct CDR3 sequences, approximately 20% of which are singletons.

The J gene is TRBJ2-1, the V gene TRBV27; 9 bases agree with TRBD2. This TCR was sampled from a human donor who donated a stem cell graft to a child with acute myeloid leukemia. Material: PBMCs from the stem cell graft donor, obtained from the stem cell graft. The CDR3, as DNA: TGTGCCACTGCAGTCACCGGGACTAGCCGCTACAATGAGCAGTTCTTC. Its protein is CATAVTGTSRYNEQFF.